This section outlines one T cell receptor (beta chain) sequence together with its context. Its antigen is as yet unknown. This record comes from a study of T cell responses to AZD1222 COVID-19 vaccine. Broader study findings: Clonal diversity may have been underestimated in mostly white British donors.

Clones were read by immunoSEQ multiplex PCR, and TCRdb kept only the in-frame ones, dropping some. The table shows about 93,000 clones, with roughly 89% occurring only once. This sequence originates from an adult in good health. Sequencing used peripheral blood, obtained on day 0 of MenACWY control vaccination.

CDR3 protein: CASSLEGLAPDTQYF. For the CDR3, the DNA is TGCGCCAGCAGCTTGGAGGGACTAGCCCCAGATACGCAGTATTTT. This chain links TRBV5-1 with TRBJ2-3; the match to TRBD2 covers 9 bases. Germline assignment: CDR1 SGHRS and CDR2 YFSETQ. The CDR3 has 15 amino acids. The junction had 3 bases not matched to a gene; V was cut back by 0 bases and J by 4 bases.